The 14 T cell receptor beta chains given below trace back to one sample, sequenced in a study of blood T cell repertoires in COVID-19 (TCRdb year 2020). Library preparation was by the immunoSEQ multiplex PCR assay. What TCRdb holds here is the immuneACCESS table cut down to in-frame rearrangements. Part of the clones is not present; checked against another copy, under half of the missing clones reflect an unresolved V gene, and the others are unexplained. The sample has around 100,000 clones on record, approximately 91% of them singletons. The ten largest clonotypes hold less than 6.5% of the sample. The specimen sequenced was peripheral blood. All receptors derive from a human donor in a cohort sampled during active COVID-19.

V is TRBV5-6 and J is TRBJ1-1, with 9 bases aligning to TRBD1. Germline V gene sequence: CDR1 SGHDT, CDR2 YYEEEE. CDR3 length equals 14 residues. With 5 bases clipped from V and 7 bases from J, the junction kept 9 bases outside the gene matches. The DNA of the CDR3 is TGTGCCAGCAGACCAACAGGGGGCGGAGTTGAAGCTTTCTTT. This codes for CASRPTGGGVEAFF.

The rearrangement uses TRBV7-9 and TRBJ1-1; possible D gene TRBD1, 6 bases. Germline lookup yields CDR1 SEHNR and CDR2 FQNEAQ (reference sequence). Deletions cut 5 bases from V and 5 bases from J, with 9 bases between. The CDR3 has 12 residues. The DNA of the CDR3 is TGTGCCAGCAGCACTAGGGGGACTGAAGCTTTCTTT. Its protein is CASSTRGTEAFF.

V gene TRBV11-1 combines with J gene TRBJ2-2; D ambiguous. Germline CDR1 SGHAT, CDR2 FQDESV (reference sequence). The CDR3 runs to 12 residues. V was shortened by 8 bases and J by 8 bases, with 12 bases between the two germline ends. CDR3 sequence: CASAQFEGELFF. For the CDR3, the DNA is TGTGCCAGCGCCCAGTTTGAAGGGGAGCTGTTTTTT.

This chain uses TRBV19 with TRBJ1-4, with D unclear. Germline CDR1 and CDR2: LNHDA and SQIVND (reference sequence). Deletions cut 3 bases from V and 8 bases from J, with 13 bases between. CDR3 size: 14 residues. CDR3 amino acids: CASSMRGSYEKLFF. CDR3 nucleotides: TGTGCCAGTAGTATGAGAGGCAGCTACGAAAAACTGTTTTTT. The full variable domain, its missing parts supplied by reference TRBV19 and TRBJ1-4, is DGGITQSPKYLFRKEGQNVTLSCEQNLNHDAMYWYRQDPGQGLRLIYYSQIVNDFQKGDIAEGYSVSREKKESFPLTVTSAQKNPTAFYLCASSMRGSYEKLFFGSGTQLSVL.

The rearrangement links TRBV10-1 to TRBJ2-1; 9 bases map to TRBD1. The CDR3 has 17 amino acids. V was pared by 3 bases and J by 5 bases, with 11 bases of the junction left unmatched. Germline V gene data show CDR1 as WNHNN and CDR2 as SYGVQD (reference sequence). The chain's CDR3 is CASSDEASGQGHNEQFF. The CDR3 region has the DNA TGCGCCAGCAGTGACGAAGCCTCGGGACAGGGACACAATGAGCAGTTCTTC.

The chain links TRBV13 to TRBJ2-1, with D possibly matching TRBD2 (5 bases). V was pared by 4 bases and J by 9 bases, with 19 bases between. Germline values: CDR1 PRHDT, CDR2 FYEKMQ (reference sequence). This CDR3 region has 15 residues. Written as DNA, the CDR3 is TGTGCCAGCAGCTCCTGGGTCGTCGGGGTGAGTGAGCAGTTCTTC. Protein: CASSSWVVGVSEQFF. Variable domain in full (rest from reference TRBV13 and TRBJ2-1): AAGVIQSPRHLIKEKRETATLKCYPIPRHDTVYWYQQGPGQDPQFLISFYEKMQSDKGSIPDRFSAQQFSDYHSELNMSSLELGDSALYFCASSSWVVGVSEQFFGPGTRLTVL.

This clone was observed a single time. The CDR3 sequence is CSVIDRVGFEAFF. CDR3 nucleotides: TGCAGCGTGATCGACAGAGTAGGTTTTGAAGCTTTCTTT. The chain links TRBV29-1 to TRBJ1-1; D is possibly TRBD1 (5 bases). The CDR3 length is 13 residues. Germline lookup yields CDR1 SQVTM and CDR2 ANQGSEA. V was clipped by 6 bases and J by 7 bases, with 18 bases between them.

V gene TRBV5-1 combines with J gene TRBJ2-3; D may be TRBD2 (5 bases). The V end was cut by 0 bases, the J end by 0 bases, with 14 bases between. This CDR3 is built from 17 residues. Germline CDR1 is SGHRS and CDR2 is YFSETQ. The CDR3 here is CASSLGAIRGSTDTQYF. Written as DNA, the CDR3 is TGCGCCAGCAGCTTGGGGGCCATTCGAGGGAGCACAGATACGCAGTATTTT. The complete variable domain, with remaining parts taken from reference TRBV5-1 and TRBJ2-3, reads KAGVTQTPRYLIKTRGQQVTLSCSPISGHRSVSWYQQTPGQGLQFLFEYFSETQRNKGNFPGRFSGRQFSNSRSEMNVSTLELGDSALYLCASSLGAIRGSTDTQYFGPGTRLTVL.

The chain carries TRBV15 and TRBJ1-5; 8 positions agree with TRBD1. Germline V gene sequence: CDR1 LNHNV, CDR2 YYDKDF (reference sequence). The CDR3 loop spans 18 amino acids. After removal of 6 bases from V and 0 bases from J, the junction contained 13 bases not matched to a gene. In DNA, the CDR3 is TGTGCCACCAGAAGTGGGGCGCAGGGGGCTTATAGCAATCAGCCCCAGCATTTT. Translating gives CATRSGAQGAYSNQPQHF. The full variable domain, completed using reference TRBV15 and TRBJ1-5, is DAMVIQNPRYQVTQFGKPVTLSCSQTLNHNVMYWYQQKSSQAPKLLFHYYDKDFNNEADTPDNFQSRRPNTSFCFLDIRSPGLGDTAMYLCATRSGAQGAYSNQPQHFGDGTRLSIL.

The chain couples TRBV19 to TRBJ1-5, with 7 bases that match TRBD1. From germline, CDR1 is LNHDA and CDR2 SQIVND (reference sequence). This CDR3 is built from 16 residues. The V gene end was trimmed by 7 bases and the J gene end by 6 bases; junction bases not matched to a gene: 15. CDR3 protein: CASTGSEGRGFQPQHF. Here the CDR3 DNA reads TGTGCCAGTACCGGATCCGAAGGCAGGGGGTTTCAGCCCCAGCATTTT.

This chain links TRBV3-1 (or the pseudogene TRBV3-2) with TRBJ2-7, with a weak D call TRBD2 (6 bases). There are 14 residues in the CDR3. Germline V CDR1 and CDR2: LGHDT, YNNKEL (reference sequence). V lost 4 bases to trimming and J lost 3 bases, with 13 bases between them. For the CDR3, the DNA is TGTGCCAGCAGCCGAACCGGGACTCACTACGAGCAGTACTTC. Its translation is CASSRTGTHYEQYF.

A single count supports this clone. The chain couples TRBV19 to TRBJ2-7; 10 bases are a match to TRBD1. Trimming cost V 4 bases and J 0 bases; bases outside gene matches: 0. The CDR3 consists of 14 residues. Germline lookup yields CDR1 LNHDA and CDR2 SQIVND (reference sequence). The CDR3 loop is CASSRTGGSYEQYF. DNA of the CDR3: TGTGCCAGTAGTAGGACAGGGGGCTCCTACGAGCAGTACTTC.

The rearrangement joins TRBV24-1 to TRBJ2-2, with TRBD1 matching 7 bases. Germline V lookup: CDR1 KGHDR, CDR2 SFDVKD. This CDR3 has 14 amino acids. J lost 1 base, V lost 9 bases, and 4 bases had no gene match. CDR3 sequence (DNA): TGTGCCACCGGGGACAGAGAGAACACCGGGGAGCTGTTTTTT. This gives the protein CATGDRENTGELFF.

V usage is TRBV12-3 or TRBV12-4 and J usage is TRBJ1-5; D is unclear. V gave up 1 base and J gave up 8 bases, with 6 bases separating them. This CDR3 is built from 12 residues. The CDR3 loop reads CASSLGAEPQHF. CDR3 nucleotides: TGTGCCAGCAGTTTAGGGGCCGAGCCCCAGCATTTT.